This entry is about one TCR beta chain. Its antigen is still unknown. The input lacks base qualities; no much larger clone sits a single base away. Donors were healthy HIV-negative adults with no recently reported acute infections or vaccinations. All donors were Caucasian adults living in Nashville, Tennessee, USA. CD4+ T cells were enriched through magnetic negative selection, after which naive cells were positively selected on CD45RA and the remaining negative fraction served as the memory subset. After blood collection by leukapheresis, PBMCs were isolated using Ficoll-Histopaque density gradient centrifugation and then cryopreserved in the vapor phase of liquid nitrogen. Analytical flow cytometry was used to check the purity and quantity of each magnetically sorted T cell population. Each sorted fraction had its genomic DNA isolated and then quantified by UV absorbance on a Nanodrop 2000c. The sample is drawn from a study of shared clonotypes between healthy human individuals (dated by TCRdb to 2020 to 2021). With regard to the full study: A few men and a couple of women, aged 18 to 49 years, made up the cohort. For each donor, three plates each were used for CD4 naive and CD4 memory, two plates were used for CD8 naive, and one plate was used for CD8 memory. The study deeply sequenced blood TCR repertoires of about 5 healthy adults to estimate repertoire size and the extent of clonotype sharing between individuals. Between about 0.94 and 8.9 billion PBMCs per donor were obtained by leukapheresis. To increase sequencing depth and limit assay-specific biases, different laboratories used diverse techniques to prepare libraries and sequence TCR repertoires. Summary of the overall study and its limitations: Based on pairwise subsampling, the degree of clonotype sharing among donors was expected to be affected by sequencing depth. Around 5% of naive CD4, 3% to 4% of naive CD8, approximately 2.2% of memory CD4, and roughly 0.4% of memory CD8 clonotypes were shared across a few donors. Because the study included only a small number of donors, the genetic and exposure-history diversity represented was limited. Sampling was restricted to blood, and TCR repertoires in tissue are likely to differ from TCR repertoires in blood. Higher generation probabilities were observed for clonotypes shared by all four sorted-subset donors than for non-shared clonotypes. Naive subsets generally had larger estimated clonotype richness than memory subsets. Even with the large sequencing depth, rarefaction of the sorted-subset datasets indicated that sequencing was incomplete.

From its cysteine to its phenylalanine, the CDR3 spans 15 amino acids. Here the CDR3 DNA is all that survives: 45 bases in frame from base 1. V is cut back by 6 bases and J by 2 bases, with 3 bases in the junction unmatched. Sequences LNHDA (CDR1) and SQIVND (CDR2) are obtained from the germline V gene (reference sequence). Using the deep immunoSEQ assay, multiplex PCR amplified TCR CDR3 regions from genomic DNA. Genomic DNA extracted from each cell subset was distributed evenly over all wells of several immunoSEQ 96-well plates, and each plate served as one replicate. For sorted subsets, around 200 ng genomic DNA, equal to tens of thousands of T cell genomes, was loaded into each replicate PCR. The purified libraries were quantified using a Qubit 3.0 fluorometer, sized with a Bioanalyzer 2100, and then quantified again using the KAPA Library Quantification kit. Every immunoSEQ 96-well plate was sequenced on a dedicated single-read 150-cycle Illumina NextSeq 550 flow cell. From the authors' description of their analysis: Because only junctional sequences without quality scores were contained in the immunoSEQ output, filtering matching that applied to full-length reads could not be performed. Sequences were annotated with PyIR, a Python wrapper for IgBLAST v1.9, using IMGT germline references to assign V/J genes and CDR3. Any read was removed if the V/J assignment was weak (E-value above 1e-6), the CDR3 was missing, or the read contained stop codons, out-of-frame junctions, or ambiguous translated residues. A V3J clonotype was defined by an identical inferred V gene, J gene, and CDR3 amino acid sequence. The percentage overlap between two repertoires was calculated by dividing the number of shared unique clonotypes by the size of the smaller repertoire. RTK rarefaction, the Chao1 estimator, and Recon v2.1 estimates of unobserved clonotypes were used to assess repertoire richness. Generation probabilities were computed with OLGA for all TCRbeta clonotypes obtained by the gDNA method from a few donors. This is the immuneACCESS table as TCRdb keeps it, with only in-frame sequences that have V and J called. A part of the clones is gone; compared with another copy, unresolved V genes explain less than half, and the rest is unexplained. The DNA gave D and trimming, while V, J and clone size come from that table. The sample table holds 2,500,000 or so clones, of which 93% were seen once. The ten largest clones add up to approximately 0.37% of the sample.

The source material was naive CD4+ T cells from PBMCs. The sample's cell subset or site, from its label and the paper: CD45RA+ positively selected. The chain joins TRBV19 to TRBJ2-1; 11 junctional bases match TRBD2. The sequence was collected from a man aged 18 to 30 in good health. Some clones in this sample may be carry-over from other donors' samples. The DNA sequence reads TGTGCCAGTAGGCAGGGACTAGCGGCCTACAATGAGCAGTTCTTC. This translates into CASRQGLAAYNEQFF.